The clone carrying this T cell receptor beta chain was detected many times. The V and J ends lost 1 base and 0 bases respectively, with 10 bases between them. CDR3 length: 16 amino acids. Looked up from germline, CDR1 is SGHDN and CDR2 is FVKESK. TCRdb used MiXCR to reprocess the 5' RACE reads, holding one entry per CDR3 protein. The sample consists of 95,000 to 100,000 distinct CDR3 sequences, approximately 15% of them appearing once. These data come from a study of T cells of healthy individuals. This receptor was taken from a human donor in good health. The chain employs TRBV14 and TRBJ2-1, with D perhaps matching TRBD1 (6 bases). The CDR3 DNA reads TGTGCCAGCAGCCAAGTTGGGGGCTTCTCCTACAATGAGCAGTTCTTC. This encodes CASSQVGGFSYNEQFF.